The clone carrying this T cell receptor beta chain was picked up many times. This entry comes from a study of kidney transplant recipient with SARS-CoV-2 infection. MiXCR, run by TCRdb on the reads, gives a single entry per CDR3 protein. The sample consists of approximately 240,000 distinct CDR3 sequences, around 30% of them appearing once. V lost 5 bases and J lost 5, with 24 bases in between. The germline V gene has CDR1 LGHDT and CDR2 YNNKEL (reference sequence). The CDR3 runs to 18 residues. J is TRBJ2-2 and V is TRBV3-1; unclear D gene. The source was a blood sample, collected at baseline and on day 111 from a kidney transplant recipient. This TCR was recovered from a male patient younger than 45 who had COVID-19 and was a kidney transplant recipient. Some T cells may arise from the graft donor. The CDR3 loop reads CASSGCGPISGLTGELFF. The CDR3 DNA reads as TGTGCCAGCAGCGGGTGTGGTCCCATTTCAGGCTTGACCGGGGAGCTGTTTTTT. Using reference TRBV3-1 and TRBJ2-2 for the parts outside the CDR3, the full variable domain is DTAVSQTPKYLVTQMGNDKSIKCEQNLGHDTMYWYKQDSKKFLKIMFSYNNKELIINETVPNRFSPKSPDKAHLNLHINSLELGDSAVYFCASSGCGPISGLTGELFFGEGSRLTVL.